The clone carrying this TCR beta chain has a single count. Sequencing on ten immunoSEQ deep assay plates was performed for unsorted PBMC DNA. The protocol was immunoSEQ multiplex PCR, while the TCRdb copy is restricted to in-frame clones and leaves out a portion. The sample consists of hundreds of thousands of clones, roughly four fifths of them appearing once. The donors were adults (healthy and HIV-negative) with no recent acute infections or vaccinations. Caucasian adults residing in Nashville, Tennessee made up all the donors. The data stem from a study of shared clonotypes between healthy human individuals. The junction had 26 bases not matched to a gene; V was cut back by 6 bases and J by 2 bases. Germline V lookup: CDR1 MDHEN, CDR2 SYDVKM. CDR3 size: 22 residues.

The sequence derives from a woman aged 35 to 49 in good health. Some clones in this sample may be carry-over from other donors' samples. The chain couples TRBV28 to TRBJ2-1, with 9 bases identical to TRBD2. What was sequenced was PBMCs. The CDR3 sequence is CASSSFEGFETKREVPYNEQFF. The CDR3 DNA sequence: TGTGCCAGCAGCAGCTTCGAGGGATTCGAGACTAAGCGGGAGGTCCCCTACAATGAGCAGTTCTTC.